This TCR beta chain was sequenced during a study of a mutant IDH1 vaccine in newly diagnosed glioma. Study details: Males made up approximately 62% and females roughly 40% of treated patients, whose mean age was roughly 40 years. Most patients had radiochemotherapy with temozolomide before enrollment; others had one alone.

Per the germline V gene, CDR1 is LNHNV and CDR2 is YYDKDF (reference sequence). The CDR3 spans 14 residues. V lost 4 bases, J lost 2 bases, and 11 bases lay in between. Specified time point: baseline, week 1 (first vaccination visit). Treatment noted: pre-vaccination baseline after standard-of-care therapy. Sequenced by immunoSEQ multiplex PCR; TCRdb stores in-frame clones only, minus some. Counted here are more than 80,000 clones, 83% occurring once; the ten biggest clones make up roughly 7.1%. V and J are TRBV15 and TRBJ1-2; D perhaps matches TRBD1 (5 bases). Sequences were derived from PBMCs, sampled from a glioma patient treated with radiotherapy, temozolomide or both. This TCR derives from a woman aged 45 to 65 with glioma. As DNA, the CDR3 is TGTGCCACCAGCATTGACAGTAAGAACTATGGCTACACCTTC. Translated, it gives CATSIDSKNYGYTF.